A selection of T cell receptor beta chains follows, all from one sample in a study of blood T cell repertoires in COVID-19. Only in-frame clones appear in the TCRdb table, and some are missing; sequencing was by immunoSEQ multiplex PCR. The sample records over 70,000 clones, 65% to 90% being singletons. Input material: peripheral blood. The receptors originated from a man aged 30 to 39 with COVID-19, enrolled during active disease. CDR3s include the opening cysteine and the closing phenylalanine or tryptophan. D genes are given only for firm matches. Expanded clones are given a class, and other clones once, few, many or no size at all.

. | TRBJ1-2 | TRBV12-3/TRBV12-4 | . | TGTGCCAGCAGTCTCCACAGTAGTGGCTACACCTTC | CASSLHSSGYTF
. | TRBJ2-1 | TRBV7-2 | TRBD2 | TGTGCCAGCAGCCCAGTAGCGGGGACAACCTACAATGAGCAGTTCTTC | CASSPVAGTTYNEQFF
once | TRBJ2-7 | TRBV5-4 | . | TGTGCCAGCAGCTTGGAGGGGGAGCTCTACGAGCAGTACTTC | CASSLEGELYEQYF
. | TRBJ2-1 | TRBV4-1 | TRBD2 | TGCGCCAGCAGCCGACAGGGACTAGCGGGAGGAAGTGAGCAGTTCTTC | CASSRQGLAGGSEQFF
. | TRBJ2-1 | TRBV18 | TRBD1 | TGTGCCAGCTCACCAGGGACAGGGCCCCAAGGGCAGTTCTTC | CASSPGTGPQGQFF
. | TRBJ1-3 | TRBV30 | TRBD1 | TGTGCGTCGGACAGGGGGCTAGTTGGAAACACCATATATTTT | CASDRGLVGNTIYF
. | TRBJ1-2 | TRBV30 | TRBD1 | TGTGCCTGGAGAGAGACAGGGGGCGCAGGAGGCTACACCTTC | CAWRETGGAGGYTF
. | TRBJ2-2 | TRBV7-3 | . | TGTGCCAGCAGCGGTAGTCAGGGAGGGAACACCGGGGAGCTGTTTTTT | CASSGSQGGNTGELFF
. | TRBJ2-1 | TRBV24-1 | TRBD2 | TGTGCCACCAGTGATTCCACTAGCGGTTACAATGAGCAGTTCTTC | CATSDSTSGYNEQFF
. | TRBJ2-7 | TRBV6-5 | . | TGTGTCTCTTGCCTGGGGCAGAGCTCCTACGAGCAGTACTTC | CVSCLGQSSYEQYF
. | TRBJ2-1 | TRBV30 | . | TGTGCCTGGGCGGACAGCTACAATGAGCAGTTCTTC | CAWADSYNEQFF
. | TRBJ1-2 | TRBV7-8 | TRBD1 | TGTGCCAGCAGCTTAGAACAGGGGGCGAGCTATGGCTACACCTTC | CASSLEQGASYGYTF
. | TRBJ2-7 | TRBV29-1 | TRBD1 | TGCAGCGTTGATCGTAATGGACAGGGGGTCGAGCAGTACTTC | CSVDRNGQGVEQYF
. | TRBJ1-4 | TRBV24-1 | . | TGTGCCACCAGTGATCCACAGGGAAAACTGTTTTTT | CATSDPQGKLFF
. | TRBJ1-1 | TRBV28 | . | TGTGCCAGCAGTTATTTGGGGGCGCCTGAAGCTTTCTTT | CASSYLGAPEAFF
once | TRBJ2-3 | TRBV9 | TRBD2 | TGTGCCAGCAGTCATTCTAGCGGGAGGGCCGTAGATACGCAGTATTTT | CASSHSSGRAVDTQYF
. | TRBJ1-2 | TRBV2 | . | TGTGCCAGCAAGATAGCAGGGGCGGACTATGGCTACACCTTC | CASKIAGADYGYTF
once | TRBJ2-1 | TRBV21-1 | . | TGTGCCAGCAGCGCACAGGATGGGGGGTCCTACAATGAGCAGTTCTTC | CASSAQDGGSYNEQFF
. | TRBJ2-7 | TRBV7-6 | . | TGTGCCAGCAGCTTTGGGGTGGGGGGAATGACCTACGAGCAGTACTTC | CASSFGVGGMTYEQYF
. | TRBJ1-5 | TRBV28 | TRBD1 | TGTGCCAGCAGTTTGGGGGACCAACAGGGGTCAGGTCAGCCCCAGCATTTT | CASSLGDQQGSGQPQHF
. | TRBJ2-1 | TRBV20-1 | . | TGCAGTGCTGAGGACTACAATGAGCAGTTCTTC | CSAEDYNEQFF
. | TRBJ1-1 | TRBV7-9 | TRBD1 | TGTGCCAGCAGCCCAAACCTCCACCCGACAGGGGCTCTCCCTGAAGCTTTCTTT | CASSPNLHPTGALPEAFF
. | TRBJ2-1 | TRBV11-3 | TRBD2 | TGTGCCAGCAGCCCTCGTGCTAGCGGGAGGAATGAGCAGTTCTTC | CASSPRASGRNEQFF
. | TRBJ2-7 | TRBV19 | . | TGTGCCAGTAGTATAGGGGGACTTAGGGACGAGGACGAGCAGTACTTC | CASSIGGLRDEDEQYF
. | TRBJ2-1 | TRBV5-1 | TRBD2 | TGCGCCAGCAGCCTGGGACTAGCGGGAGTGAATGAGCAGTTCTTC | CASSLGLAGVNEQFF
. | TRBJ2-6 | TRBV7-2 | . | TGTGCCAGCAGCTCGTCTGGGGCCAACGTCCTGACTTTC | CASSSSGANVLTF
. | TRBJ2-2 | TRBV10-1 | TRBD2 | TGCGCCAGCAGGGATAGCGGGAGTGCCGGGGAGCTGTTTTTT | CASRDSGSAGELFF
. | TRBJ2-5 | TRBV24-1 | TRBD1 | TGTGCCACCAGTGGCGGGACAGGCCAACTGTACTTC | CATSGGTGQLYF
. | TRBJ1-1 | TRBV30 | . | TGTGCCTGGAATGCAGGAGGGCCTGAAGCTTTCTTT | CAWNAGGPEAFF
. | TRBJ2-1 | TRBV5-1 | TRBD1 | TGCGCCAGCAGCTTGGCGGCAGGGGGTAATAATGAGCAGTTCTTC | CASSLAAGGNNEQFF
. | TRBJ2-3 | TRBV29-1 | . | TGCAGCGTGGCCTCCGGGGGCACAGATACGCAGTATTTT | CSVASGGTDTQYF
few | TRBJ2-7 | TRBV28 | TRBD2 | TGTGCCAGCAGTCCAGGACTAGCGGGTGCCTACGAGCAGTACTTC | CASSPGLAGAYEQYF
once | TRBJ1-1 | TRBV9 | TRBD1 | TGTGCCAGCAGCACAGGACAGGGGGGCACTGAAGCTTTCTTT | CASSTGQGGTEAFF
. | TRBJ2-2 | TRBV27 | TRBD1 | TGTGCCAGCAGTTTATCGGTGACAGGGGCTACCGGGGAGCTGTTTTTT | CASSLSVTGATGELFF
few | TRBJ1-3 | TRBV30 | . | TGTGCCTGGAGTGTGGAGCTCTCTGGAAACACCATATATTTT | CAWSVELSGNTIYF
. | TRBJ2-7 | TRBV20-1 | . | TGCAGTGCTAGAGATCAGGTCGAGCAGTACTTC | CSARDQVEQYF
few | TRBJ1-3 | TRBV19 | TRBD1 | TGTGCCAGTAGTACGACAGGGCCGGGAAACACCATATATTTT | CASSTTGPGNTIYF
. | TRBJ1-1 | TRBV6-1 | . | TGTGCCAGCAGTGAGGGGGGGAGAAGAGGAGCTTTCTTT | CASSEGGRRGAFF
. | TRBJ2-7 | TRBV27 | . | TGTGCCAGCAGCCCGGGACTTTACTACGAGCAGTACTTC | CASSPGLYYEQYF
. | TRBJ2-7 | TRBV28 | TRBD2 | TGTGCCAGCACCTCAGCGGGACTAGCAGCGTACGAGCAGTACTTC | CASTSAGLAAYEQYF